This T cell receptor beta chain was identified during a study of blood T cell repertoires in COVID-19. At the level of the study: Donors in the United States, Italy and Spain gave samples during acute or convalescent COVID-19. Nucleic acid was either cDNA or gDNA, and it came from T cells, B-cell-depleted T cells, or PBMCs.

The CDR3 is 18 residues long. Germline V gene sequence: CDR1 SGHAT, CDR2 FQNNGV. After removal of 7 bases from V and 3 bases from J, the junction contained 15 bases not matched to a gene. Study processing details: Amplification of reference gene primers was used by the study to estimate nucleated cell counts. Profiled with immunoSEQ multiplex PCR; TCRdb holds only in-frame clones, not every one. V and J calls and clone size are copied from that table; D and trimming were computed from the DNA. The sample yields about 72,000 clones, approximately 90% seen once. The receptor's source is a woman aged 55-69 years with active COVID-19. Sequencing was done on a sample of peripheral blood. The chain employs TRBV11-2 and TRBJ2-7, with 13 bases that match TRBD2. The CDR3 DNA reads as TGTGCCAGCACCCGACTAGCGGGAGGCCGGACGTACGTCTACGAGCAGTACTTC. Translation: CASTRLAGGRTYVYEQYF. The complete variable domain, with remaining parts taken from reference TRBV11-2 and TRBJ2-7, reads EAGVAQSPRYKIIEKRQSVAFWCNPISGHATLYWYQQILGQGPKLLIQFQNNGVVDDSQLPKDRFSAERLKGVDSTLKIQPAKLEDSAVYLCASTRLAGGRTYVYEQYFGPGTRLTVT.